This TCR gamma chain originates from a study of γδ T cells in repeated Plasmodium falciparum infection. Flow sorting of PBMC yielded separate Vgamma9/Vdelta2+ and Vdelta2-negative gammadelta T cell populations for bulk repertoire analysis. In the case of this clone: TCRdb attributes to this sequence the protein of a much larger clone, which differs from the DNA translation at residue 4; a read error is likely, and the protein displayed is translated from the DNA.

Germline V CDR1 and CDR2: GITISATS, ISYDGTV (reference sequence). This CDR3 region has 12 residues. TCRdb fed the multiplex PCR reads into CATT to redo clone calling. The table includes 25,000 to 35,000 gamma-chain clones, 1.4% to 1.5% detected once. The V and J genes are TRGV9 and TRGJ1 or TRGJ2. The J gene, left out of TCRdb, was set here by checking the DNA against germline. Input material: gamma-delta T cells from blood. The origin of this receptor is a pool of human donors (malaria-infected and uninfected, not separated). Here the CDR3 reads CALGDPYYKKLF. The CDR3 coding sequence is TGTGCCTTGGGGGATCCCTATTATAAGAAACTCTTT.